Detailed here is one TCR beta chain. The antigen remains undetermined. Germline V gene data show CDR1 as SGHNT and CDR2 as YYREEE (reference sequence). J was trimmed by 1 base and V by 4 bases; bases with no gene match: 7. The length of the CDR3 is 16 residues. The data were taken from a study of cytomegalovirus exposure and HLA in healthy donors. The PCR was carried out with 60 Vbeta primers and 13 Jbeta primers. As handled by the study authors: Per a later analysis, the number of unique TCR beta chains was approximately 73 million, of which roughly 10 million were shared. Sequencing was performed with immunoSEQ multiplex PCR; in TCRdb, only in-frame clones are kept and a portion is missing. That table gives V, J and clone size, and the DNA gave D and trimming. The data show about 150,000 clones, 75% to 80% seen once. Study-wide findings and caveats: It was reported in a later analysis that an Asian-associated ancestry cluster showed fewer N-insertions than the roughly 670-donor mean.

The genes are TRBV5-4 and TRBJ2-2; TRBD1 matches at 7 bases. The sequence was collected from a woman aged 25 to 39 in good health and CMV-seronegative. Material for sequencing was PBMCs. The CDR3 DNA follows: TGTGCCAGCAGCCCGCCCGGGACAGTGAACACCGGGGAGCTGTTTTTT. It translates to CASSPPGTVNTGELFF.